This T cell receptor (beta chain) was sequenced during a study of beta chain features in type 1 diabetes. Notes on the study in general: There was a moderate but significant shortening of TCRB CDR3s in all four CD4+ subsets of Type 1 diabetes patients. Any PCR bias toward short templates would affect both groups alike. The study found fewer insertions and more deletions at VDJ junctions in type 1 diabetes patients.

Expressed TCRB transcripts were sequenced after all isolated RNA was converted to cDNA. Generated by immunoSEQ multiplex PCR, the TCRdb table keeps only in-frame clones and is missing some. Among 500,000 to 800,000 clones listed, under 15% were seen once. The single heparinised draw taken from each donor contained about 120 mL of blood on average. Naive, central memory, regulatory and stem cell-like memory cells within the CD4+ compartment were sorted using CD45RO/CCR7/CD25/CD127/CD95/CD27. Per the germline V gene, CDR1 is SEHNR and CDR2 is FQNEAQ (reference sequence). Trimming took 0 bases from V and 3 from J, leaving 6 bases between them. There are 13 residues in the CDR3. Remarks on this clone: Its antigen is not known.

The TCR was taken from a man under 40 with type 1 diabetes. The chain combines TRBV7-9 with TRBJ2-7, with D unresolved. Sequenced: naive CD4+ T cells from blood. The CDR3 region is CASSLASSYEQYF. The CDR3 DNA follows: TGTGCCAGCAGCTTAGCGTCAAGCTACGAGCAGTACTTC.